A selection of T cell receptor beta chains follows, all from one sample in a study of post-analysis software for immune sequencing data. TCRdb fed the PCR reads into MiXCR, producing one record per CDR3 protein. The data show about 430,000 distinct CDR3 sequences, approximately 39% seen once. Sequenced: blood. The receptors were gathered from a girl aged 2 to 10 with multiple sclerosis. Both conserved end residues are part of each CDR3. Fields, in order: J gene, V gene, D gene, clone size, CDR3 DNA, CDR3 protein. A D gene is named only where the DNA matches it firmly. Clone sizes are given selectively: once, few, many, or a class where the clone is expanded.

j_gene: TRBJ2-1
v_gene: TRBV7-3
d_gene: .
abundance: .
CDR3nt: TGTGCCAGCAGCAAAAGCGGTTCGGACTACAATGAGCAGTTCTTC
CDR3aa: CASSKSGSDYNEQFF

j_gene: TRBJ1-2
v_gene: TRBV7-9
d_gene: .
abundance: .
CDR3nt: TGTGCCAGCAGCTTAGCGCTTTTAGATGGCTACACCTTC
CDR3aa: CASSLALLDGYTF

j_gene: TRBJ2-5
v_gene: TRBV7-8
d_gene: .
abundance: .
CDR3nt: TGTGCCAGCAGCTTAGTTCGGGACCCCAAGGAAGAGACCCAGTACTTC
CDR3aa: CASSLVRDPKEETQYF

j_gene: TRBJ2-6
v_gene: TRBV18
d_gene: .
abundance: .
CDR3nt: TGTGCCAGCTCACCACGAGGCGGGCAGACCTCTGGGGCCAACGTCCTGACTTTC
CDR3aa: CASSPRGGQTSGANVLTF

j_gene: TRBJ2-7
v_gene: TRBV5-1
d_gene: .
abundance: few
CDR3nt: TGCGCCAGCAGCCGCCGGCAGGGGCACTCCTACGAGCAGTACTTC
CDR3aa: CASSRRQGHSYEQYF

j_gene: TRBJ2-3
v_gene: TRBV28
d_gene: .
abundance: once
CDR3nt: TGTGCCAGCAGTTCGGGGGGCAGGACAAGCACAGATACGCAGTATTTT
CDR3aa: CASSSGGRTSTDTQYF

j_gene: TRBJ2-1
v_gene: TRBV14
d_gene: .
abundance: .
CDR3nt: TGTGCCAGCAGCCCCGAGGCCGCGCGGCGTTACAATGAGCAGTTCTTC
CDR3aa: CASSPEAARRYNEQFF

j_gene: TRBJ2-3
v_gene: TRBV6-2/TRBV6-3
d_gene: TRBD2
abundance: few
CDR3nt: TGTGCCAGCAGTTACCTCGGGCGGGAGAGACTCACAGATACGCAGTATTTT
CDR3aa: CASSYLGRERLTDTQYF

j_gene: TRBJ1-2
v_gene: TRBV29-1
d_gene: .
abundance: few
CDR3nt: TGCAGCGTTGAAGCCCCTAAACAGTATGGCTACACCTTC
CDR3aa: CSVEAPKQYGYTF

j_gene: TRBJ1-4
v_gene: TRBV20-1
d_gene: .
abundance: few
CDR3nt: TGCAGTGCTAGATCGGGGGAAGCAACTAATGAAAAACTGTTTTTT
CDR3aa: CSARSGEATNEKLFF

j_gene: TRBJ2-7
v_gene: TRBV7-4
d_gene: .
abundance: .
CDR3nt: TGTGCCAGCAGCGGATCTCGGGAATCCGCCTACGAGCAGTACTTC
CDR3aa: CASSGSRESAYEQYF

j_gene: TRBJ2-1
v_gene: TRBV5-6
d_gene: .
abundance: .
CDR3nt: TGTGCCGGCGGGGATGCGGGGAATGAGCAGTTCTTC
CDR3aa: CAGGDAGNEQFF

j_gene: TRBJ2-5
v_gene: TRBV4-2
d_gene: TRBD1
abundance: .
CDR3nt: TGTGCCAGCAGCCTTACGGGACAGGGGACCTACGGGCAGTACTTC
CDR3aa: CASSLTGQGTYGQYF

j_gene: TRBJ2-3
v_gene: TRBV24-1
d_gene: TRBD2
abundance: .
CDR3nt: TGTGCCACCAGTGATTCGAATTCGGGGGGAGCCACAGATACGCAGTATTTT
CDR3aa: CATSDSNSGGATDTQYF

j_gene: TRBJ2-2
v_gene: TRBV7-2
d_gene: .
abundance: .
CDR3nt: TGTGCCAGCACCCCGGACTTTGTGGTCGGGGAGCTGTTTTTT
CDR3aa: CASTPDFVVGELFF

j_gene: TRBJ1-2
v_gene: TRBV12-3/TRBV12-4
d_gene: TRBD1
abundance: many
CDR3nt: TGTGCCAGCAGTCCGGGACAGGGGGGTCACGGCTACACCTTC
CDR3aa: CASSPGQGGHGYTF

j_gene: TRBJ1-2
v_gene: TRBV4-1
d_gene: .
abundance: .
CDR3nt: TGCGCCAGCAGGCATAGAGGGGGTTATGGCTACACCTTC
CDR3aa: CASRHRGGYGYTF

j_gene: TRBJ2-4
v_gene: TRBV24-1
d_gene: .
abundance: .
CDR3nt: TGTGCCACCAGTGAAGGACTGGGGATTCAGTACTTC
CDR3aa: CATSEGLGIQYF

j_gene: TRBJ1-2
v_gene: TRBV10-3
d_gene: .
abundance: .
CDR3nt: TGTGCCATCAGTGATAAGGGGTCAACAACCATCTATGGCTACACCTTC
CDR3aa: CAISDKGSTTIYGYTF

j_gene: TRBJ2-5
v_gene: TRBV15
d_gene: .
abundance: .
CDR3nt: TGTGCCACCAGCAGAGGCCCTGGACAAGAGACCCAGTACTTC
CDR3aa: CATSRGPGQETQYF

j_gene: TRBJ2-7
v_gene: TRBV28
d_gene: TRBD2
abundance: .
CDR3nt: TGTGCCAGCAGTGGCTTTAGCGGGAGGGCGATCTTCTACGAGCAGTACTTC
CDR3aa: CASSGFSGRAIFYEQYF

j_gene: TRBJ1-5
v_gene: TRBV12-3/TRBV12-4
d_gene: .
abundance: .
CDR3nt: TGTGCCAGCAGTTTTGGGGGCGGGGCCCCCAATCAGCCCCAGCATTTT
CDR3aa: CASSFGGGAPNQPQHF

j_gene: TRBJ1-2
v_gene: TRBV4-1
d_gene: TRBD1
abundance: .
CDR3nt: TGCGCCAGCAGCCAAGAAACAGGGGATAACTATGGCTACACCTTC
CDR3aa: CASSQETGDNYGYTF

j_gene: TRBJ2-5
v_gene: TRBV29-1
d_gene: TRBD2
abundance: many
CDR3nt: TGCAGCGTTGAGACTAGCGGGAGAGAGACCCAGTACTTC
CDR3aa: CSVETSGRETQYF

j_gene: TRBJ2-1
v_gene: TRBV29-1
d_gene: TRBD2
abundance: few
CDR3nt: TGCAGTGTAGCGGGTACGAACTACAATGAGCAGTTCTTC
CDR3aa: CSVAGTNYNEQFF

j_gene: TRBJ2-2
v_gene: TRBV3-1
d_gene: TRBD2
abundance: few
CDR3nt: TGTGCCAGCAGCCCTCGGCGGGAGGGCACCGGGGAGCTGTTTTTT
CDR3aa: CASSPRREGTGELFF

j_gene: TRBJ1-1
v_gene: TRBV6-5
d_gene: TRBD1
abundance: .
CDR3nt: TGTGCCAGCATAGGGACAGGGAGCACTGAAGCTTTCTTT
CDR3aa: CASIGTGSTEAFF

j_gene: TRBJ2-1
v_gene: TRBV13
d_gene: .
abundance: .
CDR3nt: TGTGCCAGCAGCCGTACGGGGAGGAATGAGCAGTTCTTC
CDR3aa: CASSRTGRNEQFF

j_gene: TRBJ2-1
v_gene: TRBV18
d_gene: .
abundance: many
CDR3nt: TGCGCCAGCTCCCCGTCGGGGAATGAGCAGTTCTTC
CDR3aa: CASSPSGNEQFF

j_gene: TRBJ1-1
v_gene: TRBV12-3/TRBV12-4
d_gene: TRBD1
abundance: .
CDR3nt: TGTGCCAGCAGTTTCCGGGACAGGGGGCAGGCTTTCTTT
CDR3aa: CASSFRDRGQAFF

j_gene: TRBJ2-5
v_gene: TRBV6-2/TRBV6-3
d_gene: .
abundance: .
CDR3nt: TGTGCCACGTGGGGGCTGACTCAAGAGACCCAGTACTTC
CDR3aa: CATWGLTQETQYF

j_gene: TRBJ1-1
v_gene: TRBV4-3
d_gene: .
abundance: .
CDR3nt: TGCGCCAGCAGCCAAGATTCGAGGGGGTTAGTTTCGAACACTGAAGCTTTCTTT
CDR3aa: CASSQDSRGLVSNTEAFF

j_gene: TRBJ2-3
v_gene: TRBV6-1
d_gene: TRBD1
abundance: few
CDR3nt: TGTGCCAGCACCCTCGACAGGGATTTTACAGATACGCAGTATTTT
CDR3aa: CASTLDRDFTDTQYF

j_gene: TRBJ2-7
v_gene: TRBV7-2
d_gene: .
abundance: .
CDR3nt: TGTGCCAGCAGCTTAGGGGCCGCCGGCTCCTACGAGCAGTACTTC
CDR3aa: CASSLGAAGSYEQYF

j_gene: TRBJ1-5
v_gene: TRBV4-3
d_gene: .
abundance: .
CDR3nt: TGCGCCAGCAGCCAAGGCCAGGCAAATCAGCCCCAGCATTTT
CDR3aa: CASSQGQANQPQHF

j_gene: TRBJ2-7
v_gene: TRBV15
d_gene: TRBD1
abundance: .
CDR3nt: TGTGCCACCAGCAAACTAGGGACAGGGGGCGACGAGCAGTACTTC
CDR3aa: CATSKLGTGGDEQYF

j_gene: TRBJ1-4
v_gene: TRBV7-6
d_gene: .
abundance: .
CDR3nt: TGTGCCAGCAGCTTAGGAGGATGGGGGAATGAAAAACTGTTTTTT
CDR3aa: CASSLGGWGNEKLFF

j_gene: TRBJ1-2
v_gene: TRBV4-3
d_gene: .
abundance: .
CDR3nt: TGCGCCAGCAGCCAAGCAATATATCAGGACGGAAGGCGCTACACCTTC
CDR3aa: CASSQAIYQDGRRYTF

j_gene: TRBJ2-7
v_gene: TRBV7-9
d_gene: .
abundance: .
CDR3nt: TGTGCCAGCAGTAAGCTCTCAGCGTGGAGCTCCTACGAGCAGTACTTC
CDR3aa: CASSKLSAWSSYEQYF

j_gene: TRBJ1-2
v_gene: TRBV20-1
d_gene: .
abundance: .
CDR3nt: TGCAGCCCCTCTGAGGCAGCTAAGAGTCTTTATGGCTACACCTTC
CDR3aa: CSPSEAAKSLYGYTF

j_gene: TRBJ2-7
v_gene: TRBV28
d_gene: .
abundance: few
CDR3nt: TGTGCCAGCAGTTTATGCTACGTGCTAGAATTTCCCTACGAGCAGTACTTC
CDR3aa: CASSLCYVLEFPYEQYF

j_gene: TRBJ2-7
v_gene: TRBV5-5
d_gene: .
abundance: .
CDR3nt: TGTGCCAGCAGCTCGTCAGGGGTCGAGCAGTACTTC
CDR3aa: CASSSSGVEQYF

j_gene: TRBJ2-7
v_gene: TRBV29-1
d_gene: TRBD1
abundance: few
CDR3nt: TGCAGCGTTGGGACAGGGACCTCCTACGAGCAGTACTTC
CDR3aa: CSVGTGTSYEQYF

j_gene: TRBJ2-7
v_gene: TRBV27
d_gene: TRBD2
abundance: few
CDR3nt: TGTGCCAGCAGTTTTGCGGGACTAGCCCCGTACGAGCAGTACTTC
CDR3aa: CASSFAGLAPYEQYF

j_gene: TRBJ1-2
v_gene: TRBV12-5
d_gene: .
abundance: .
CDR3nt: TGTGCTAGTGGTTTATGGGGACGGCAACTCTATGGCTACACCTTC
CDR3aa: CASGLWGRQLYGYTF

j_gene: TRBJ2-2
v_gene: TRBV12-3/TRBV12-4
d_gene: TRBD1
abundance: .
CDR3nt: TGTGCCAGCAGCGTGGGGCAGGGGGCGCTCGCCGGGGAGCTGTTTTTT
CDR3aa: CASSVGQGALAGELFF

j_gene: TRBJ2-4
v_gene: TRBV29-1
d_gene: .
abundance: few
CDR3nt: TGCAGCGTTTACGGGGGCCCCGAAAATCAAAACATTCAGTACTTC
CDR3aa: CSVYGGPENQNIQYF

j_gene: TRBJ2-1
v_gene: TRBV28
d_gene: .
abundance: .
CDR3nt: TGTGCCAGCAGTTTCTACAGAAGCAATGAGCAGTTCTTC
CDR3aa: CASSFYRSNEQFF